The rows below give T cell receptor beta chains drawn from one sample of a study of T cells in Graves' hyperthyroidism and ophthalmopathy. Using its own MiXCR run on the multiplex PCR reads, TCRdb lists one record per CDR3 protein. The table includes approximately 330,000 distinct CDR3 sequences, 18% detected once. Sequenced: blood. The receptors were sampled from a woman in her forties or fifties with Graves' hyperthyroidism. The CDR3 runs from the conserved cysteine through the conserved F or W. Fields, in order: D gene, CDR3 length, V gene, J gene, CDR3 protein. The D gene is left open where the match is weak.

D gene: TRBD2; CDR3 length: 21; V gene: TRBV27; J gene: TRBJ2-1; CDR3 protein: CASRSYPGGPGSRGRDNEQFF
D gene: -; CDR3 length: 12; V gene: TRBV10-3; J gene: TRBJ1-1; CDR3 protein: CAINGDSTEAFF
D gene: TRBD2; CDR3 length: 16; V gene: TRBV6-5; J gene: TRBJ2-7; CDR3 protein: CASSYQLAGAEYEQYF
D gene: -; CDR3 length: 12; V gene: TRBV28; J gene: TRBJ2-7; CDR3 protein: CASERGGYEQYF
D gene: TRBD1; CDR3 length: 16; V gene: TRBV3-1; J gene: TRBJ2-2; CDR3 protein: CASSQDSGGRTGELFF
D gene: -; CDR3 length: 15; V gene: TRBV7-9; J gene: TRBJ2-3; CDR3 protein: CASSSGTGHTDTQYF
D gene: TRBD1; CDR3 length: 13; V gene: TRBV11-1; J gene: TRBJ2-2; CDR3 protein: CASSSTGTGELFF
D gene: TRBD2; CDR3 length: 20; V gene: TRBV19; J gene: TRBJ2-1; CDR3 protein: CASSIQFGTSGVRDEREQFF
D gene: -; CDR3 length: 15; V gene: TRBV11-2; J gene: TRBJ2-5; CDR3 protein: CASSQPARIMETQYF
D gene: TRBD1; CDR3 length: 14; V gene: TRBV6-1; J gene: TRBJ2-2; CDR3 protein: CASSGQGRTGELFF
D gene: -; CDR3 length: 16; V gene: TRBV5-1; J gene: TRBJ2-3; CDR3 protein: CASRLGLAGSTDTQYF
D gene: -; CDR3 length: 14; V gene: TRBV19; J gene: TRBJ2-3; CDR3 protein: CASRPNGGADTQYF
D gene: -; CDR3 length: 16; V gene: TRBV5-1; J gene: TRBJ2-3; CDR3 protein: CASSLGVAIHADTQYF
D gene: -; CDR3 length: 13; V gene: TRBV7-9; J gene: TRBJ1-2; CDR3 protein: CASSSLRNYGYTF
D gene: TRBD2; CDR3 length: 16; V gene: TRBV30; J gene: TRBJ2-7; CDR3 protein: CAWTRRTSGSSYEQYF